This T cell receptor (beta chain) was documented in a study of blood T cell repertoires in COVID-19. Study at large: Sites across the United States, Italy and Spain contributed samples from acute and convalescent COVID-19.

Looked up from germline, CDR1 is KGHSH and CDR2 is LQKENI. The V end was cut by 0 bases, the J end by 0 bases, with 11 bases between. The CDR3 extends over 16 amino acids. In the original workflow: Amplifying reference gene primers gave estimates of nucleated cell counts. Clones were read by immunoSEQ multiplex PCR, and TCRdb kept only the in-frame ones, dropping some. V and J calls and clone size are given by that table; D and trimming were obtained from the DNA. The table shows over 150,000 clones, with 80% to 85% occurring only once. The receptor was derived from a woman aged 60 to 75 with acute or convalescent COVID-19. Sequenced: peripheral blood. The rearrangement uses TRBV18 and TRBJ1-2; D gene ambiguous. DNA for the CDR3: TGTGCCAGCTCACCACCCTCAGAGGGTGCTAACTATGGCTACACCTTC. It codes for CASSPPSEGANYGYTF.